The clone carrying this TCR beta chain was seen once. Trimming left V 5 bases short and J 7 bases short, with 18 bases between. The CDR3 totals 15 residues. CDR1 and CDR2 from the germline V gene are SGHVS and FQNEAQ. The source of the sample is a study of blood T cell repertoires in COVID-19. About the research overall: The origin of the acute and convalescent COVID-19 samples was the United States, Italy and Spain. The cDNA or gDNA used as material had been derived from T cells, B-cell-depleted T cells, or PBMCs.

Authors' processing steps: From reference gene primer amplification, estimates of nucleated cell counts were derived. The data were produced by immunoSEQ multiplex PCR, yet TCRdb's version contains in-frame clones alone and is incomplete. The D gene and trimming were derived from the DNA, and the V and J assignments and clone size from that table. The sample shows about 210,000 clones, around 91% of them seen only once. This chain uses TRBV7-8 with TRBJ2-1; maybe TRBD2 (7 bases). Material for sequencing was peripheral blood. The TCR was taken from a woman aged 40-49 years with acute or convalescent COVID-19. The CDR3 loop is CASSQDRGALNEQFF. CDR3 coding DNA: TGTGCCAGCAGCCAGGACCGGGGGGCACTGAATGAGCAGTTCTTC.